This T cell receptor beta chain came from a study of CD8 T cells in ankylosing spondylitis. TCRdb reprocessed the 5' RACE reads via MiXCR and lists one record per CDR3 protein. The sample includes approximately 69,000 distinct CDR3 sequences, about 5.2% of them seen just once. The CDR3 covers 15 residues. Per germline, CDR1 LGHNA and CDR2 YNFKEQ. Deletions cut 9 bases from V and 3 bases from J, with 17 bases between. Material: blood, either unsorted or a sorted T cell fraction (not recorded which). The origin of this receptor is a male donor with ankylosing spondylitis or in good health (not recorded which). The rearrangement joins TRBV4-2 to TRBJ2-2, with D perhaps matching TRBD1 or TRBD2 (6 bases each). The CDR3 bases are TGTGCCAGGGGCGCCGGGGGCATCGACACCGGGGAGCTGTTTTTT. Protein sequence: CARGAGGIDTGELFF.